This T cell receptor (beta chain) was recorded in a study of blood T cell repertoires in COVID-19 (dated by TCRdb to 2019 to 2021). About the investigation overall: Collaborator samples came from the United States, Italy and Spain and covered acute and convalescent phases of COVID-19. Deeply sampled blood TCRbeta repertoires from subjects exposed to, actively infected with, or recovered from COVID-19 were included in the dataset. The sample metadata nearly always contained a de-identified subject ID, COVID-19 status, age in years and sex. Where available, HLA class I and class II types were obtained from metadata supplied by the sample provider rather than from assay-based typing. The repertoires were released in a freely available public database intended as a resource for research on the immune response to SARS-CoV-2. The samples were drawn from the first 160 participants of the ongoing ImmuneRACE study and from roughly 1,300 subjects provided by 6 global collaborators. The material from the prospective study consisted of cDNA or gDNA derived from T cells, B-cell-depleted T cells, or PBMCs.

General conclusions and limits of the study: The quantity of clinical and demographic metadata differed by source and by participant and was supplied without curation.

TCRbeta CDR3 regions were amplified from genomic DNA by means of the immunoSEQ Assay, a bias-controlled multiplex PCR. The published analysis was carried out like this. The number of nucleated cells in each sample was estimated from the amplification of reference gene primers within the assay. To quantify the absolute abundance of each unique TCRbeta CDR3 rearrangement, sequence reads were collapsed and filtered. For each sample, productive Simpson clonality was calculated as the square root of Simpson's diversity index over productive rearrangements. TCRdb provides this immuneACCESS table in a form limited to in-frame rearrangements. Some clones are lacking; in checked studies, under half of them reflect an unresolved V gene, and why the rest are absent is not known. The V and J calls and clone size are taken from that table; D and trimming were inferred from the DNA. Recorded for this sample are approximately 33,000 clones; 70% to 90% of them occurred a single time. The ten largest make up roughly 7.7% of the sample.

On this clone itself: There is no known antigen for this receptor. No base quality values were provided; no much bigger clone lies one nucleotide off.

Compared with germline, V lacks 0 bases and J lacks 6 bases; bases without a gene match: 7. Spanning cysteine to phenylalanine, the CDR3 consists of 17 amino acids. Here the CDR3 DNA is all that survives: 51 bases in frame from base 1. CDR1 and CDR2 are read off the germline V gene as LGHNA and YNFKEQ. One collaborating source in Seattle enrolled patients during active infection and followed them longitudinally through the course of disease. Collaborating institutions collected whole blood in K2EDTA tubes following their own protocols. For TCRbeta analysis, collaborators shipped samples as frozen whole blood, isolated PBMCs, or DNA extracted from either of those sample types.

The sequence derives from a man aged 60-69 years with COVID-19, enrolled during active disease. In this chain, TRBV4-2 is recombined with TRBJ1-4, with 10 central nucleotides matching TRBD1. Sequenced material: peripheral blood. The CDR3 region: CASSQDWTGTGDEKLFF. The DNA is as follows: TGTGCCAGCAGCCAAGATTGGACCGGGACAGGGGATGAAAAACTGTTTTTT.